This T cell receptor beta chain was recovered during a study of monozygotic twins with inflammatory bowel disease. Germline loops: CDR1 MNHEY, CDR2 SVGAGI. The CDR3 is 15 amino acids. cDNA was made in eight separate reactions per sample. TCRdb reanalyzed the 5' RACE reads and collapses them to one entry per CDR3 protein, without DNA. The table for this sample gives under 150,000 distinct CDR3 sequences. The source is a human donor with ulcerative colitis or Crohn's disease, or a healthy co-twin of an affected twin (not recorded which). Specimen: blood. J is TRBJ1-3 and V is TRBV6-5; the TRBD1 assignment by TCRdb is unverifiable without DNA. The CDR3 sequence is CASSYTAGAGNTIYF.